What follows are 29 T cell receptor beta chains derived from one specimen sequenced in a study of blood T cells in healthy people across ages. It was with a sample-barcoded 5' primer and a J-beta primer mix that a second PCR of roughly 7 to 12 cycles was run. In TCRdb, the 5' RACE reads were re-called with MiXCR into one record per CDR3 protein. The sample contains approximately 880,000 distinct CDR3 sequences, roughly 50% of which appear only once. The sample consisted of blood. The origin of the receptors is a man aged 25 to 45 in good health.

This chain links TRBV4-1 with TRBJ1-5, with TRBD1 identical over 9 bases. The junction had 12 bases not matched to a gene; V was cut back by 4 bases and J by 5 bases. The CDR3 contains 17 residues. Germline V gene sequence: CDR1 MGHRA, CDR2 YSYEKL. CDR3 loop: CASSPAQGALGDQPQHF. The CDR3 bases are TGCGCCAGCAGCCCCGCACAGGGGGCACTGGGGGATCAGCCCCAGCATTTT.

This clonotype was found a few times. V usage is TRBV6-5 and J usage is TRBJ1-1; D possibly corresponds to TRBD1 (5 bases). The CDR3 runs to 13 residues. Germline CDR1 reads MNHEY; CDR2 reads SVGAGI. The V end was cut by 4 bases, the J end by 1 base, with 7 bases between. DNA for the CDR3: TGTGCCAGCAGTTGGGGGTGGAACACTGAAGCTTTCTTT. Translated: CASSWGWNTEAFF.

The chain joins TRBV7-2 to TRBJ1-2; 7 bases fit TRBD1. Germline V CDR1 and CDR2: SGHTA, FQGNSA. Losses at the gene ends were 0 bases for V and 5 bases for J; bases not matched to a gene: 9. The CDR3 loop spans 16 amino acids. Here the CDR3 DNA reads TGTGCCAGCAGCTTAGCCCCGGGACAGATTATTTATGGCTACACCTTC. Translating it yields CASSLAPGQIIYGYTF.

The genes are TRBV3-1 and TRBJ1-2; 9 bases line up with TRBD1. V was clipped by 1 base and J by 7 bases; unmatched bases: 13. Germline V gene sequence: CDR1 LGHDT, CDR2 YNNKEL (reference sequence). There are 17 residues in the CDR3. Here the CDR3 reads CASSQVTGTGTSGGYTF. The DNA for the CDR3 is TGTGCCAGCAGCCAAGTTACCGGGACAGGGACCTCGGGTGGCTACACCTTC.

The CDR3 here is CASSWGNGNQPQHF. The CDR3 nucleotides read TGTGCCAGCAGCTGGGGGAACGGCAATCAGCCCCAGCATTTT. The rearrangement joins TRBV7-2 to TRBJ1-5; the D gene is possibly TRBD1 (5 bases). Trimming stripped 4 bases from V and 2 bases from J, with 9 bases between. There are 14 residues in the CDR3. Germline V CDR1 and CDR2: SGHTA, FQGNSA.

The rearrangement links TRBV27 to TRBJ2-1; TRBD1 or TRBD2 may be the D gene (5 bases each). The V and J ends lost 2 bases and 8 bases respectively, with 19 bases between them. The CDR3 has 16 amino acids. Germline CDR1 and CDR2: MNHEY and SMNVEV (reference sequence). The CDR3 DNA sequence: TGTGCCAGCAGTTTACGGGACGAATCTCCTTCCTATGAGCAGTTCTTC. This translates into CASSLRDESPSYEQFF.

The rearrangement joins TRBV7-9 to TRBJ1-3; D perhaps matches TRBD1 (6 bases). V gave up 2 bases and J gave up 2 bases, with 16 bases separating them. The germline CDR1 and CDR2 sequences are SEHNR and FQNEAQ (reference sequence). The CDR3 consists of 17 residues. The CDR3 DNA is TGTGCCAGCAGCTTAATCAGAGGGGGGGACACTGGAAACACCATATATTTT. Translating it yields CASSLIRGGDTGNTIYF.

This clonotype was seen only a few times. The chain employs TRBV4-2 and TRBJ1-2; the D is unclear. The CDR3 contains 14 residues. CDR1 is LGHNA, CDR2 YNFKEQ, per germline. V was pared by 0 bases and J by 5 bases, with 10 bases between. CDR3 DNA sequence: TGTGCCAGCAGCCAAGACCCTGAGGGATATGGCTACACCTTC. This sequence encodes CASSQDPEGYGYTF.

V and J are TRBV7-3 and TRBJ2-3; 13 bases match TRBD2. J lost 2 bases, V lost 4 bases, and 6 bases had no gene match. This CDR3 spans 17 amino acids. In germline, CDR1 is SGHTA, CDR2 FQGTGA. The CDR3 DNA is TGTGCCAGCAGCTCCGGACTAGCGGGGGCTGACACAGATACGCAGTATTTT. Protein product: CASSSGLAGADTDTQYF.

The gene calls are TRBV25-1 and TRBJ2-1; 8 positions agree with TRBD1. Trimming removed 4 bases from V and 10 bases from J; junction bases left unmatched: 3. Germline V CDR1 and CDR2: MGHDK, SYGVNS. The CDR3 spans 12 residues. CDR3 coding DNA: TGTGCCAGCAGTGCAGGGGGCGGGGAGCAGTTCTTC. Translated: CASSAGGGEQFF.

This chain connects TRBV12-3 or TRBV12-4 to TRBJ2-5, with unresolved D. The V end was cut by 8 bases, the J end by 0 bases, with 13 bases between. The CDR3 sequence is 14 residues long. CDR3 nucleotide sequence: TGTGCCAGCTTTTCCGGGCCGTACCAAGAGACCCAGTACTTC. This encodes CASFSGPYQETQYF.

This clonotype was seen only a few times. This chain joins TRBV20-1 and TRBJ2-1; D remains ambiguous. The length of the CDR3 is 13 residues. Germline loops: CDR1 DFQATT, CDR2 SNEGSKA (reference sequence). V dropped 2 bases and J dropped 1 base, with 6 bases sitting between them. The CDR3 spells CSARKGSYNEQFF. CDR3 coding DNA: TGCAGTGCTAGAAAGGGATCCTACAATGAGCAGTTCTTC.

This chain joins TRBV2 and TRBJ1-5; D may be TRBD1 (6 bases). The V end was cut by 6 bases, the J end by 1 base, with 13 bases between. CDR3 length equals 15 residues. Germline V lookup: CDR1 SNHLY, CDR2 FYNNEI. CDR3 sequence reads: CASRPGAGSNQPQHF. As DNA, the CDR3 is TGTGCCAGCAGGCCGGGGGCGGGGAGCAATCAGCCCCAGCATTTT.

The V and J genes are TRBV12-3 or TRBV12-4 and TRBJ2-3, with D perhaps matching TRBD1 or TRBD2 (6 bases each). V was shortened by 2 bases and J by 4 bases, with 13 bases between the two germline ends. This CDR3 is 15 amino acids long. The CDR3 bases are TGTGCCAGCAGTTTACTGGGGGGCCGAGCAGATACGCAGTATTTT. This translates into CASSLLGGRADTQYF.

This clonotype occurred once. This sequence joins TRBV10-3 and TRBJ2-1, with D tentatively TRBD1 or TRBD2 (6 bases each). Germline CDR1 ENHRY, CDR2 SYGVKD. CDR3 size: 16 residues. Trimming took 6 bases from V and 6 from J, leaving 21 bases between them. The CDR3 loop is CAISRNLGGNINEQFF. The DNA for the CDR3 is TGTGCCATCAGCCGGAATTTAGGGGGGAATATCAATGAGCAGTTCTTC.

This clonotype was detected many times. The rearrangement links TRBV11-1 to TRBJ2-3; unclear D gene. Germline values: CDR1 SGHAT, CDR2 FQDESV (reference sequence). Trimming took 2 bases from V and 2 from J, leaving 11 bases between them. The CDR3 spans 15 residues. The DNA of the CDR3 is TGTGCCAGCAGCTTAAGGCAGGCCGCCACAGATACGCAGTATTTT. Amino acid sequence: CASSLRQAATDTQYF. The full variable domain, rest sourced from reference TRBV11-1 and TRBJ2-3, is EAEVAQSPRYKITEKSQAVAFWCDPISGHATLYWYRQILGQGPELLVQFQDESVVDDSQLPKDRFSAERLKGVDSTLKIQPAELGDSAMYLCASSLRQAATDTQYFGPGTRLTVL.

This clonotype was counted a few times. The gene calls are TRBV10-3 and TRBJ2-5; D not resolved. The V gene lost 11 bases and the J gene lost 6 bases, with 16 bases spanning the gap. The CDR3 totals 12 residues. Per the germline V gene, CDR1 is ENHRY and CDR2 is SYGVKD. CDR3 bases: TGTGCCCGGCACGGTCGCTGGCAGACCCAGTACTTC. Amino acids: CARHGRWQTQYF.

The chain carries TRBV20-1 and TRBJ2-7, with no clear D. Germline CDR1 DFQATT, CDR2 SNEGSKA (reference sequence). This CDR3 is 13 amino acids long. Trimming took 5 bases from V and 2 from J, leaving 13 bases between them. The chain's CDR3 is CSAPFSPTYEQYF. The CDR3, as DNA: TGCAGTGCTCCTTTCAGTCCGACCTACGAGCAGTACTTC.

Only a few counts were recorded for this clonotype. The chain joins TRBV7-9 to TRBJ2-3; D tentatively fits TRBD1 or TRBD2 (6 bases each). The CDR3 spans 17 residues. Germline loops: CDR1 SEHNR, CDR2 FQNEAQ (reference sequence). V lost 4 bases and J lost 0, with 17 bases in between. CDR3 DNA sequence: TGTGCCAGCAGCTCCCTCTTGGAGGGGACAAGCACAGATACGCAGTATTTT. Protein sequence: CASSSLLEGTSTDTQYF. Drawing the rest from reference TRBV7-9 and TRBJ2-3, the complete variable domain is DTGVSQNPRHKITKRGQNVTFRCDPISEHNRLYWYRQTLGQGPEFLTYFQNEAQLEKSRLLSDRFSAERPKGSFSTLEIQRTEQGDSAMYLCASSSLLEGTSTDTQYFGPGTRLTVL.

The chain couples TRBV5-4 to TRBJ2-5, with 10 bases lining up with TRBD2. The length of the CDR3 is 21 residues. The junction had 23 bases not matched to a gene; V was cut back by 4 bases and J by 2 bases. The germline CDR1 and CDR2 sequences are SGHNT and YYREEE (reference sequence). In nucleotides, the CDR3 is TGTGCCAGCAGCCCCCCAGGTCCTGTTATCCTAGCGGGGGCCCTTCAAGAGACCCAGTACTTC. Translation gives CASSPPGPVILAGALQETQYF.

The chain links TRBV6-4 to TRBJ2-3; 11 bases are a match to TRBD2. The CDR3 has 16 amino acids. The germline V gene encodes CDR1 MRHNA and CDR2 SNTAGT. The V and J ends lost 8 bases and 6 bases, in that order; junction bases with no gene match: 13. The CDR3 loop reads CASPRGLAGGRDTQYF. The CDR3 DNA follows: TGTGCCAGCCCCCGAGGGCTAGCGGGGGGCAGGGATACGCAGTATTTT.

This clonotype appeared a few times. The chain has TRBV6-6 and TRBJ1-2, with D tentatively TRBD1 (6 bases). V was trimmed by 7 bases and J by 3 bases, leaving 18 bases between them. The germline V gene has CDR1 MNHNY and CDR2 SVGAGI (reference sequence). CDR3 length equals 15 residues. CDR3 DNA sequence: TGTGCCAGCACCCTACCCGGGGGCAAGGACTATGGCTACACCTTC. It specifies CASTLPGGKDYGYTF.

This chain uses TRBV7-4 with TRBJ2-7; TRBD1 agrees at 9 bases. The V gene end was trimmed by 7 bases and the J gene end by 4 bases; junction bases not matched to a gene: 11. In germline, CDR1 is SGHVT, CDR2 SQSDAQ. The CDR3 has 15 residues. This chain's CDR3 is CASTPQGQGSYEQYF. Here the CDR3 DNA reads TGTGCCAGCACGCCACAGGGACAGGGATCTTACGAGCAGTACTTC.

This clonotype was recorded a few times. CDR3 DNA sequence: TGTGCCAGCAGTGGTCAGGGTGTCCTCGCAGATACGCAGTATTTT. Translating gives CASSGQGVLADTQYF. The chain employs TRBV2 and TRBJ2-3; perhaps TRBD1 as D (5 bases). CDR1 is SNHLY, CDR2 FYNNEI, per germline. Trimming stripped 4 bases from V and 4 bases from J, with 15 bases between. CDR3 length equals 15 residues. Together with reference TRBV2 and TRBJ2-3, the CDR3 gives the full variable domain: EPEVTQTPSHQVTQMGQEVILRCVPISNHLYFYWYRQILGQKVEFLVSFYNNEISEKSEIFDDQFSVERPDGSNFTLKIRSTKLEDSAMYFCASSGQGVLADTQYFGPGTRLTVL.

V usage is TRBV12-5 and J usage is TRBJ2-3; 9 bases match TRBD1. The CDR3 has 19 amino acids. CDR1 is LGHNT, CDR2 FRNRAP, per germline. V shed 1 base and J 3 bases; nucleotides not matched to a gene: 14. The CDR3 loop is CASGLEHGTGLFNTDTQYF. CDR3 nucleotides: TGTGCTAGTGGTTTGGAACATGGGACAGGGCTATTCAATACAGATACGCAGTATTTT.

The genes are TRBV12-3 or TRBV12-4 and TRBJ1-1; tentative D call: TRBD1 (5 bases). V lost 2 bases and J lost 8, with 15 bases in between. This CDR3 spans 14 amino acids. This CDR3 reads CASSLWGTAREAFF. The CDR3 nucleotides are TGTGCCAGCAGTTTATGGGGGACCGCGAGGGAAGCTTTCTTT.

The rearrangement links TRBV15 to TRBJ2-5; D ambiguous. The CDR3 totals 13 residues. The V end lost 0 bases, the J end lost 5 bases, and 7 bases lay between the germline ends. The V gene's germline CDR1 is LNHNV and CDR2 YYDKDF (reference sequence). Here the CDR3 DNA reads TGTGCCACCAGCAGAGATATGGGGGAGACCCAGTACTTC. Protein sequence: CATSRDMGETQYF.

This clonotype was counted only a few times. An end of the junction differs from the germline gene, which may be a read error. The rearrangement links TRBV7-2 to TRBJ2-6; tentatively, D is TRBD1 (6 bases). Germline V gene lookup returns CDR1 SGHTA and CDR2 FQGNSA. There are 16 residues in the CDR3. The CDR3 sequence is CASSLEGGSGANVLTF. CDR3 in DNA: TGTGCCAGCAGTTTAGAAGGGGGCTCTGGGGCCAACGTCCTGACTTTC.

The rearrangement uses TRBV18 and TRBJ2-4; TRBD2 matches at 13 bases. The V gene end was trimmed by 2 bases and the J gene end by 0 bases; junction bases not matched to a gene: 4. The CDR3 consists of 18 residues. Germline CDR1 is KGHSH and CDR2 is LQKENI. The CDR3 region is CASSPGLAGELAKNIQYF. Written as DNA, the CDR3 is TGTGCCAGCTCACCAGGACTAGCGGGGGAGTTAGCCAAAAACATTCAGTACTTC.